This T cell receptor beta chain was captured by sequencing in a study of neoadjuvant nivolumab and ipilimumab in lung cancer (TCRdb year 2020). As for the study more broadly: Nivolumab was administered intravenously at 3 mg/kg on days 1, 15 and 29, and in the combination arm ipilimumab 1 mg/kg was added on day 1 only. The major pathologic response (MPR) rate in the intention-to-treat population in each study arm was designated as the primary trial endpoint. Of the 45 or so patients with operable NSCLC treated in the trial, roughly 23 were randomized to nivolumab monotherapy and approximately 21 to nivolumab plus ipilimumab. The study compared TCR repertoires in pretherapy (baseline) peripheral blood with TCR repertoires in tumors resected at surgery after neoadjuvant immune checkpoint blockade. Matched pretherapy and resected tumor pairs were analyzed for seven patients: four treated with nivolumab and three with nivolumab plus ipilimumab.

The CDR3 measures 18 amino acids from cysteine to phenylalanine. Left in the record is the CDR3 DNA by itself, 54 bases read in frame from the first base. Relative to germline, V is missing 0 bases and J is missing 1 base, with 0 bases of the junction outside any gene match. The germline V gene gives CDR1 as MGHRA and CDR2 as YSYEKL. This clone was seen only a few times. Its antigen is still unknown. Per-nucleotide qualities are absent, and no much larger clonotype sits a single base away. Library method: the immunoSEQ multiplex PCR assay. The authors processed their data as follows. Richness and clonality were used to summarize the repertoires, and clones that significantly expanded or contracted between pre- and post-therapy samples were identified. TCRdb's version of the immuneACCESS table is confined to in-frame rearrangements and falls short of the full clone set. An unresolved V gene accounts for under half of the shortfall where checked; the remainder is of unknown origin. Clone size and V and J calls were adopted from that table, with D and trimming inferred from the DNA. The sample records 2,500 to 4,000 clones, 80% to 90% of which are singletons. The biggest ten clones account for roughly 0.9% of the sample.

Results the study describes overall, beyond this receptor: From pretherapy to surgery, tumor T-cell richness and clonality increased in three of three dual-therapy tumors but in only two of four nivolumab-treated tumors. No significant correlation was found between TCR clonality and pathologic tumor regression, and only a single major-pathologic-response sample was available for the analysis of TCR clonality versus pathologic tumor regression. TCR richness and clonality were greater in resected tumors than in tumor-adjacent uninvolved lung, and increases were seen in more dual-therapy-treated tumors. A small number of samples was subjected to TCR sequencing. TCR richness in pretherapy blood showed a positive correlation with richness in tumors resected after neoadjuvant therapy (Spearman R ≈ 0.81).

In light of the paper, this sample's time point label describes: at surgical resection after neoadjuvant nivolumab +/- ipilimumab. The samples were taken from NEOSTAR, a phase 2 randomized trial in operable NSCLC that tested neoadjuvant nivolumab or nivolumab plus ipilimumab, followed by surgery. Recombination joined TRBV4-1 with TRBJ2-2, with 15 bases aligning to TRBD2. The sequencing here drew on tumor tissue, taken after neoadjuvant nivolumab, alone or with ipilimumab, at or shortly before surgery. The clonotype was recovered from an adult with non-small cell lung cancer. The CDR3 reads CASSQEGLAGGNTGELFF. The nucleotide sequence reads TGCGCCAGCAGCCAAGAGGGACTAGCGGGAGGGAACACCGGGGAGCTGTTTTTT.